Shown below are 25 T cell receptor beta chains from a single sample sequenced in a study of blood T cell repertoires in COVID-19 (dated by TCRdb to the early 2020s). The library was produced with the immunoSEQ multiplex PCR assay. TCRdb obtained this table from immuneACCESS and retained in-frame rearrangements with V and J assigned. These tables miss some clones; where compared with another copy, unresolved V genes account for less than half of the shortfall, and the remainder is unexplained. The sample table contains about 95,000 clones; only one count was recorded for roughly nine tenths of them. Roughly 2.6% of the sample is taken by the ten largest. The sequencing input was peripheral blood. The receptors originated from a man aged 50 or older with COVID-19, enrolled during active disease.

CDR3 bases: TGTGCCAGTAGTATCGACGGGGGGCTGGTCAATCAGCCCCAGCATTTT. This sequence encodes CASSIDGGLVNQPQHF. The J gene is TRBJ1-5, the V gene TRBV19, with D possibly being TRBD1 (6 bases). The CDR3 totals 16 residues. Germline V gene sequence: CDR1 LNHDA, CDR2 SQIVND (reference sequence). The V end lost 3 bases, the J end lost 3 bases, and 15 bases lay between the germline ends.

The chain uses TRBV7-9 and TRBJ2-7; 12 bases are a match to TRBD1. The CDR3 loop spans 14 amino acids. Germline V lookup: CDR1 SEHNR, CDR2 FQNEAQ (reference sequence). Trimming took 3 bases from V and 7 from J; bases not matched to a gene: 4. The CDR3 bases are TGTGCCAGCAGCTTGGGACAGGGGGCGTATGAGCAGTACTTC. Protein sequence: CASSLGQGAYEQYF.

The genes are TRBV10-3 and TRBJ2-7; no clear D gene. This CDR3 comprises 12 residues. The germline CDR1 and CDR2 sequences are ENHRY and SYGVKD. V dropped 3 bases and J dropped 3 bases, with 6 bases sitting between them. CDR3 sequence: CAISDNGYEQYF. The CDR3 nucleotides read TGTGCCATCAGTGACAACGGCTACGAGCAGTACTTC.

The rearrangement uses TRBV7-8 and TRBJ2-7, with TRBD2 as a possible D gene (8 bases). V lost 2 bases and J lost 2, with 25 bases in between. The CDR3 covers 19 residues. The germline V gene encodes CDR1 SGHVS and CDR2 FQNEAQ. The CDR3 protein is CASSLFGRDSSTSTYEQYF. The CDR3, as DNA: TGTGCCAGCAGCTTATTCGGGAGGGACAGCAGTACCTCTACCTACGAGCAGTACTTC.

V gene TRBV6-5 combines with J gene TRBJ2-2, with 8 bases identical to TRBD1. Germline trimming cut 0 bases from V and 6 bases from J; bases unmatched to any gene: 6. The CDR3 runs 16 residues. In germline, CDR1 is MNHEY, CDR2 SVGAGI. The CDR3: CASSYSDRVSSGELFF. Here the CDR3 DNA reads TGTGCCAGCAGTTACTCGGACAGGGTGTCATCCGGGGAGCTGTTTTTT.

V and J are TRBV5-4 and TRBJ2-1; 9 nucleotides agree with TRBD1. This CDR3 is 16 amino acids long. V trimming: 4 bases; J trimming: 6 bases; junction bases outside the gene matches: 11. Germline CDR1 is SGHNT and CDR2 is YYREEE (reference sequence). Here the CDR3 reads CASSPKPGTGRNEQFF. In DNA, the CDR3 is TGTGCCAGCAGCCCTAAACCGGGGACAGGGCGCAATGAGCAGTTCTTC.

V and J are TRBV18 and TRBJ2-5; D is unresolved. V gave up 2 bases and J gave up 4 bases, with 5 bases separating them. The germline gives CDR1 KGHSH, CDR2 LQKENI. CDR3 size: 12 residues. The CDR3: CASSPGPETQYF. In DNA form, the CDR3 reads TGTGCCAGCTCACCAGGGCCAGAGACCCAGTACTTC. Full variable domain (outside the CDR3, taken from reference TRBV18 and TRBJ2-5): NAGVMQNPRHLVRRRGQEARLRCSPMKGHSHVYWYRQLPEEGLKFMVYLQKENIIDESGMPKERFSAEFPKEGPSILRIQQVVRGDSAAYFCASSPGPETQYFGPGTRLLVL.

This clone was counted a single time. The chain uses TRBV7-2 and TRBJ2-1; a weak D match, TRBD1 (6 bases). This CDR3 spans 14 amino acids. From germline, CDR1 is SGHTA and CDR2 FQGNSA. Trimming pared 2 bases from V and 9 bases from J, leaving 14 bases between. CDR3 amino acids: CASSLFQGQREQFF. CDR3 sequence (DNA): TGTGCCAGCAGCTTATTTCAGGGGCAGCGTGAGCAGTTCTTC.

This chain uses TRBV7-4 with TRBJ2-7, with a tentative D call TRBD2 (5 bases). V dropped 5 bases and J dropped 6 bases, with 14 bases sitting between them. CDR1 is SGHVT, CDR2 SQSDAQ, per germline. The CDR3 is 13 amino acids. The CDR3 region has the DNA TGTGCCAGCAGCCTACTAGTCGGGGTCGAGCAGTACTTC. This gives the protein CASSLLVGVEQYF.

This chain uses TRBV5-1 with TRBJ1-1; D gene ambiguous. This CDR3 comprises 11 residues. Germline CDR1 reads SGHRS; CDR2 reads YFSETQ. V shed 4 bases and J shed 1 base, with 2 bases lying between them. The CDR3 nucleotides are TGCGCCAGCAGCCAGAACACTGAAGCTTTCTTT. As protein: CASSQNTEAFF.

This chain connects TRBV28 to TRBJ2-7, with 10 bases lining up with TRBD1. Germline V gene sequence: CDR1 MDHEN, CDR2 SYDVKM. J lost 7 bases, V lost 5 bases, and 5 bases had no gene match. CDR3 length: 13 amino acids. For the CDR3, the DNA is TGTGCCAGCAGTAGACAGGGGGCGCGAGAGCAGTACTTC. This sequence encodes CASSRQGAREQYF. The entire variable domain, with the rest obtained from reference TRBV28 and TRBJ2-7, is as follows: DVKVTQSSRYLVKRTGEKVFLECVQDMDHENMFWYRQDPGLGLRLIYFSYDVKMKEKGDIPEGYSVSREKKERFSLILESASTNQTSMYLCASSRQGAREQYFGPGTRLTVT.

CDR3 region: CASSDSGAANTGELFF. The CDR3 DNA reads TGTGCCAGCAGTGACTCTGGGGCGGCGAACACCGGGGAGCTGTTTTTT. V usage is TRBV6-4 and J usage is TRBJ2-2; a weak D match, TRBD1 (5 bases). V shed 0 bases and J shed 0 bases, with 8 bases lying between them. The CDR3 has 16 amino acids. Germline loops: CDR1 MRHNA, CDR2 SNTAGT.

This clone was counted once. This chain links TRBV5-1 with TRBJ2-3; the match to TRBD2 covers 12 bases. Germline CDR1 is SGHRS and CDR2 is YFSETQ. Trimming cost V 4 bases and J 5 bases; bases outside gene matches: 5. The CDR3 runs to 15 residues. CDR3 residues: CASSIGLAGKDTQYF. As DNA, the CDR3 is TGCGCCAGCAGCATAGGACTAGCGGGGAAAGATACGCAGTATTTT.

This chain uses TRBV6-2 or TRBV6-3 with TRBJ2-6, with 9 positions matching TRBD1. V trimming: 5 bases; J trimming: 4 bases; junction bases outside the gene matches: 15. Germline CDR1 and CDR2: MNHEY and SVGEGT. The CDR3 has 19 residues. The CDR3 here is CASSRPPGQGFLGANVLTF. CDR3 coding DNA: TGTGCCAGCAGTCGCCCTCCGGGACAGGGCTTTCTAGGGGCCAACGTCCTGACTTTC.

This sequence joins TRBV7-3 and TRBJ2-5; D remains unclear. The V end lost 2 bases, the J end lost 4 bases, and 8 bases lay between the germline ends. Germline CDR1 SGHTA, CDR2 FQGTGA. The CDR3 has 13 amino acids. CDR3 sequence reads: CASSLGTRETQYF. CDR3 nucleotide sequence: TGTGCCAGCAGCTTAGGCACCCGAGAGACCCAGTACTTC.

The CDR3 region has the DNA TGCGCCAGCAGCCAAGGGGGGACAGGGATGCAAAAACTGTTTTTT. Amino acids: CASSQGGTGMQKLFF. V gene TRBV4-1 combines with J gene TRBJ1-4; 9 bases are a match to TRBD1. Germline V gene sequence: CDR1 MGHRA, CDR2 YSYEKL. J was trimmed by 9 bases and V by 1 base; bases with no gene match: 6. This CDR3 has 15 amino acids.

This chain joins TRBV28 and TRBJ1-1; 11 bases match TRBD1. CDR3 length equals 13 residues. Germline V gene sequence: CDR1 MDHEN, CDR2 SYDVKM. V was clipped by 7 bases and J by 7 bases; unmatched bases: 5. The CDR3: CASTGQGAIEAFF. The CDR3 DNA is TGTGCCAGCACCGGACAGGGGGCAATTGAAGCTTTCTTT.

The chain employs TRBV6-4 and TRBJ1-2; no firm D call. CDR1 is MRHNA and CDR2 is SNTAGT in the germline V gene. This CDR3 comprises 14 residues. V dropped 3 bases and J dropped 7 bases, with 15 bases sitting between them. Here the CDR3 DNA reads TGTGCCAGCAGTGAGGAGGCGGAGCTGGGTGGCTACACCTTC. Protein: CASSEEAELGGYTF.

The chain joins TRBV20-1 to TRBJ1-5, with 7 positions matching TRBD1. Germline-derived CDR1 and CDR2 are DFQATT and SNEGSKA (reference sequence). This CDR3 spans 15 amino acids. The J segment lost 2 bases and the V segment lost 3 bases, leaving 7 bases of the junction unmatched. CDR3 protein: CSASYRGPGNQPQHF. CDR3 sequence (DNA): TGCAGTGCTAGTTATAGGGGGCCGGGCAATCAGCCCCAGCATTTT.

J is TRBJ2-1 and V is TRBV7-9; D call uncertain. CDR1 is SEHNR, CDR2 FQNEAQ, per germline (reference sequence). Trimming removed 3 bases at V and 5 bases at J, with 14 bases between. CDR3 length: 15 amino acids. CDR3 residues: CASSLSRGVNNEQFF. CDR3 DNA sequence: TGTGCCAGCAGCTTGTCCCGAGGAGTAAACAATGAGCAGTTCTTC.

The CDR3: CACWRESSYEQYF. In DNA, the CDR3 is TGTGCCTGCTGGCGGGAGAGCTCCTACGAGCAGTACTTC. The rearrangement joins TRBV30 to TRBJ2-7, with 7 nucleotides matching TRBD2. J gave up 0 bases and V 6 bases, and 5 bases lay outside the gene matches. This CDR3 contains 13 residues. Germline CDR1 and CDR2: GTSNPN and SVGIG (reference sequence).

The chain uses TRBV19 and TRBJ2-1, with 12 bases that match TRBD1. Looked up from germline, CDR1 is LNHDA and CDR2 is SQIVND (reference sequence). This CDR3 region has 15 residues. Trimming removed 8 bases from V and 7 bases from J; junction bases left unmatched: 9. Here the CDR3 DNA reads TGTGCCAGTGGGCCGGGACAGGGGGCTGGAAATGAGCAGTTCTTC. Translation: CASGPGQGAGNEQFF.

V usage is TRBV24-1 and J usage is TRBJ2-2, with 12 bases matching TRBD1. The V gene's germline CDR1 is KGHDR and CDR2 SFDVKD. The CDR3 runs to 15 residues. Trimming at V came to 8 bases and at J to 3 bases, leaving 3 bases not matched to a gene. The CDR3 loop reads CATKGTGGYTGELFF. The DNA for the CDR3 is TGTGCCACCAAAGGGACAGGGGGCTACACCGGGGAGCTGTTTTTT.

The chain couples TRBV2 to TRBJ1-5; 8 positions match TRBD1. CDR1 and CDR2 (germline): SNHLY, FYNNEI. The CDR3 consists of 15 residues. The V gene end was trimmed by 5 bases and the J gene end by 4 bases; junction bases not matched to a gene: 7. The CDR3, as DNA: TGTGCCAGCAGTTCCCGGAACAGGGGGAATCAGCCCCAGCATTTT. This encodes CASSSRNRGNQPQHF.

The gene calls are TRBV7-3 and TRBJ1-1, with 9 bases aligning to TRBD1. CDR1 is SGHTA and CDR2 is FQGTGA in the germline V gene. V shed 5 bases, J shed 6 bases, and the junction held 7 bases outside the gene matches. This CDR3 region has 14 residues. Here the CDR3 reads CASSEQGASAEAFF. CDR3 DNA sequence: TGTGCCAGCAGCGAACAGGGGGCTTCTGCTGAAGCTTTCTTT.